These 28 T cell receptor beta chains were all obtained from the same sample, sequenced in a study of cytomegalovirus exposure and HLA in healthy donors. Primers included in the PCR were 60 Vbeta and 13 Jbeta primers. Clones were read by immunoSEQ multiplex PCR, and TCRdb kept only the in-frame ones, dropping some. The sample records about 220,000 clones, over 65% being singletons. The sequenced sample consisted of PBMCs. Source of these receptors: a young man in good health and CMV-seronegative.

The CDR3 sequence is CASSQDGTGNSYEQYF. The DNA for the CDR3 is TGTGCCAGCAGCCAAGATGGAACAGGAAACTCCTACGAGCAGTACTTC. This sequence joins TRBV4-2 and TRBJ2-7; weak D call: TRBD1 (5 bases). V gave up 0 bases and J gave up 0 bases, with 12 bases separating them. Looked up from germline, CDR1 is LGHNA and CDR2 is YNFKEQ. CDR3 length equals 16 residues.

The chain couples TRBV11-2 to TRBJ2-5, with 9 bases that match TRBD2. The DNA end is more similar to TRBJ2-7, so the J call may be wrong. This CDR3 spans 16 amino acids. CDR1 SGHAT and CDR2 FQNNGV come from the germline V gene. CDR3 sequence reads: CASSLHPSGNSYEQYF. The CDR3 region has the DNA TGTGCCAGCAGCTTGCATCCTAGCGGGAACTCCTACGAGCAGTACTTC.

The chain has TRBV5-1 and TRBJ2-3; D uncertain. CDR3 length equals 13 residues. CDR1 and CDR2 (germline): SGHRS, YFSETQ. The ends were cut back, 1 base at V and 3 bases at J, with 6 bases in the middle. CDR3 sequence reads: CASSLQKTDTQYF. CDR3 bases: TGCGCCAGCAGCTTGCAGAAGACAGATACGCAGTATTTT.

This chain links TRBV2 with TRBJ2-1, with 10 bases identical to TRBD2. With 7 bases clipped from V and 10 bases from J, the junction kept 13 bases outside the gene matches. The germline V gene encodes CDR1 SNHLY and CDR2 FYNNEI. This CDR3 has 15 residues. The CDR3 DNA reads TGTGCCAGCAACCCAGGGACTAGCGCCGCCGGGGAGCAGTTCTTC. Protein sequence: CASNPGTSAAGEQFF.

The J gene is TRBJ2-1, the V gene TRBV2, with TRBD2 matching over 9 bases. Trimming at V came to 6 bases and at J to 6 bases, leaving 3 bases not matched to a gene. CDR3 length equals 13 residues. From germline, CDR1 is SNHLY and CDR2 FYNNEI. DNA of the CDR3: TGTGCCAGCAGGAAGGGACTAGCCAATGAGCAGTTCTTC. Its protein product is CASRKGLANEQFF.

V is TRBV4-1 and J is TRBJ2-2; D not resolved. This CDR3 is 14 amino acids long. CDR1 MGHRA and CDR2 YSYEKL come from the germline V gene. V shed 2 bases and J shed 6 bases, with 10 bases lying between them. CDR3: CASSQTHEAGELFF. The CDR3 coding sequence is TGCGCCAGCAGCCAAACTCATGAGGCCGGGGAGCTGTTTTTT.

The V and J genes are TRBV27 and TRBJ1-3, with 7 bases that match TRBD1. V lost 7 bases to trimming and J lost 0 bases; unmatched junction nucleotides: 18. CDR1 and CDR2 (germline): MNHEY, SMNVEV (reference sequence). The CDR3 loop spans 19 amino acids. The CDR3 DNA reads TGTGCCAGCAACAGTAGCGGGACAGTTCTTACGAGCTCTGGAAACACCATATATTTT. Its protein is CASNSSGTVLTSSGNTIYF.

In its sample, this clone was seen a few times. This chain connects TRBV19 to TRBJ2-2; TRBD1 agrees at 10 bases. Germline V CDR1 and CDR2: LNHDA, SQIVND (reference sequence). Trimming cost V 3 bases and J 6 bases; bases outside gene matches: 7. CDR3 length: 16 residues. This chain's CDR3 is CASSMGQGTTSGELFF. The CDR3 nucleotides are TGTGCCAGTAGTATGGGACAGGGGACTACGTCCGGGGAGCTGTTTTTT. Filled out from reference TRBV19 and TRBJ2-2, the complete variable domain reads DGGITQSPKYLFRKEGQNVTLSCEQNLNHDAMYWYRQDPGQGLRLIYYSQIVNDFQKGDIAEGYSVSREKKESFPLTVTSAQKNPTAFYLCASSMGQGTTSGELFFGEGSRLTVL.

DNA for the CDR3: TGTGCCAGCACCTCCGGGGGGGTCGGAAAGACCCAGTACTTC. Translation gives CASTSGGVGKTQYF. The chain couples TRBV7-9 to TRBJ2-5, with 8 bases matching TRBD2. There are 14 residues in the CDR3. Germline V gives CDR1 SEHNR, CDR2 FQNEAQ (reference sequence). J was trimmed by 6 bases and V by 7 bases; bases with no gene match: 10.

V is TRBV7-6 and J is TRBJ2-7; maybe TRBD1 (5 bases). This CDR3 contains 14 residues. Trimming pared 2 bases from V and 1 base from J, leaving 9 bases between. Germline-derived CDR1 and CDR2 are SGHVS and FNYEAQ. CDR3: CASSLQDSSYEQYF. CDR3 coding DNA: TGTGCCAGCAGCTTACAAGACAGTTCCTACGAGCAGTACTTC. The variable domain in full, completed from reference TRBV7-6 and TRBJ2-7, reads GAGVSQSPRYKVTKRGQDVALRCDPISGHVSLYWYRQALGQGPEFLTYFNYEAQQDKSGLPNDRFSAERPEGSISTLTIQRTEQRDSAMYRCASSLQDSSYEQYFGPGTRLTVT.

The CDR3 loop is CSALRGGSGELFF. In nucleotides, the CDR3 is TGCAGCGCTTTGAGAGGAGGGAGCGGGGAGCTGTTTTTT. V and J are TRBV29-1 and TRBJ2-2; a possible D gene is TRBD2 (6 bases). CDR3 length: 13 residues. CDR1 is SQVTM and CDR2 is ANQGSEA in the germline V gene. The ends were cut back, 7 bases at V and 7 bases at J, with 16 bases in the middle.

This clone was recorded once. The CDR3 reads CASSPTAGPPSGNTIYF. As DNA, the CDR3 is TGTGCCAGCTCACCCACAGCGGGGCCACCCTCTGGAAACACCATATATTTT. The genes are TRBV18 and TRBJ1-3, with a tentative D call TRBD1 (5 bases). The V and J ends lost 3 bases and 0 bases respectively, with 15 bases between them. Germline lookup yields CDR1 KGHSH and CDR2 LQKENI. The CDR3 loop spans 17 amino acids.

The J gene is TRBJ1-2, the V gene TRBV29-1, with unresolved D. V shed 4 bases and J shed 3 bases, with 6 bases lying between them. This CDR3 comprises 11 residues. Per germline, CDR1 SQVTM and CDR2 ANQGSEA. DNA of the CDR3: TGCAGCGTTGGGGAGGACTATGGCTACACCTTC. It specifies CSVGEDYGYTF.

This rearrangement joins TRBV4-1 to TRBJ2-7, with a weak D call TRBD2 (6 bases). The CDR3 sequence is 15 residues long. Trimming removed 0 bases from V and 4 bases from J, with 13 bases in between. The germline CDR1 and CDR2 sequences are MGHRA and YSYEKL. The chain's CDR3 is CASSQEVGSLYEQYF. The CDR3 region has the DNA TGCGCCAGCAGCCAAGAGGTCGGGAGTTTATACGAGCAGTACTTC.

The chain is built from TRBV28 and TRBJ2-7, with 7 bases lining up with TRBD1. The CDR3 loop spans 16 amino acids. The junction had 13 bases not matched to a gene; V was cut back by 5 bases and J by 3 bases. The V gene's germline CDR1 is MDHEN and CDR2 SYDVKM. CDR3 nucleotides: TGTGCCAGCAGTACCAAAACCGGGACAGCGGTCTACGAGCAGTACTTC. This sequence encodes CASSTKTGTAVYEQYF.

The gene calls are TRBV14 and TRBJ2-2; the D gene is possibly TRBD1 (5 bases). Trimming took 5 bases from V and 5 from J, leaving 15 bases between them. The CDR3 has 15 residues. CDR1 and CDR2 from the germline V gene are SGHDN and FVKESK. The CDR3 sequence is CASSVVRVSTGELFF. CDR3 DNA: TGTGCCAGCAGCGTGGTCAGGGTATCAACCGGGGAGCTGTTTTTT.

The rearrangement uses TRBV2 and TRBJ2-1, with D possibly TRBD2 on 5 matching bases. With 0 bases removed from V and 9 bases from J, the gap between germline ends came to 21 bases. The CDR3 has 17 residues. The germline gives CDR1 SNHLY, CDR2 FYNNEI. The CDR3 loop reads CASSEAWQPGGGGEQFF. In DNA, the CDR3 is TGTGCCAGCAGTGAAGCGTGGCAGCCCGGAGGAGGCGGTGAGCAGTTCTTC.

The rearrangement links TRBV7-2 to TRBJ1-1; TRBD1 might be the D (5 bases). The V and J ends lost 1 base and 0 bases respectively, with 18 bases between them. Germline V gene sequence: CDR1 SGHTA, CDR2 FQGNSA. The CDR3 contains 18 residues. CDR3 amino acids: CASSLGRQSRTMNTEAFF. DNA for the CDR3: TGTGCCAGCAGCTTAGGCAGACAGTCTAGGACCATGAACACTGAAGCTTTCTTT.

With regard to this clone: The junction departs from germline at one end; a sequencing error may be responsible. The chain employs TRBV28 and TRBJ2-1; 8 positions match TRBD1. CDR1 is MDHEN, CDR2 SYDVKM, per germline. There are 12 residues in the CDR3. The CDR3 DNA is TGTGCCAGCAGTTCGGACAGGGCCTTGGTGGTCTTC. Its protein product is CASSSDRALVVF.

V usage is TRBV7-6 and J usage is TRBJ2-1; 8 nucleotides agree with TRBD2. The CDR3 extends over 15 amino acids. CDR1 and CDR2 from the germline V gene are SGHVS and FNYEAQ. V lost 3 bases and J lost 4; bases outside the gene matches: 5. CDR3 bases: TGTGCCAGCAGCTTCGAACTAGCGGCTTACAATGAGCAGTTCTTC. This gives the protein CASSFELAAYNEQFF.

The chain employs TRBV10-3 and TRBJ2-7, with TRBD2 matching over 9 bases. The CDR3 loop spans 12 amino acids. Germline V gene lookup returns CDR1 ENHRY and CDR2 SYGVKD. With 9 bases clipped from V and 6 bases from J, the junction kept 6 bases outside the gene matches. The CDR3 region is CAIDSGSSEQYF. CDR3 DNA: TGTGCCATAGATAGCGGGAGCTCCGAGCAGTACTTC.

This rearrangement joins TRBV9 to TRBJ1-1; D is undetermined. The germline CDR1 and CDR2 sequences are SGDLS and YYNGEE. This CDR3 contains 14 residues. The V and J ends lost 0 bases and 1 base respectively, with 7 bases between them. The CDR3 is CASSVADTNTEAFF. The DNA for the CDR3 is TGTGCCAGCAGCGTAGCAGATACGAACACTGAAGCTTTCTTT.

This sequence joins TRBV19 and TRBJ2-1; the match to TRBD2 covers 11 bases. The V segment lost 2 bases and the J segment 4 bases; nucleotides outside the gene matches: 13. The CDR3 extends over 19 amino acids. Looked up from germline, CDR1 is LNHDA and CDR2 is SQIVND (reference sequence). CDR3 residues: CASSIRLTGTSGDYNEQFF. DNA of the CDR3: TGTGCCAGTAGTATACGACTGACCGGGACTAGCGGAGATTACAATGAGCAGTTCTTC.

The chain has TRBV18 and TRBJ1-5; tentatively, D is TRBD1 (5 bases). The CDR3 sequence is 13 residues long. V lost 2 bases, J lost 6 bases, and 8 bases lay in between. Per the germline V gene, CDR1 is KGHSH and CDR2 is LQKENI. Here the CDR3 DNA reads TGTGCCAGCTCACCAGGCGGGGCTCAGCCCCAGCATTTT. Protein product: CASSPGGAQPQHF.

The chain is built from TRBV5-1 and TRBJ1-6, with 9 nucleotides matching TRBD1. V gave up 3 bases and J gave up 2 bases; unmatched junction bases: 6. Germline CDR1 and CDR2: SGHRS and YFSETQ. The CDR3 runs 17 residues. The CDR3 sequence: CASSSGQGMTYNSPLHF. The CDR3 DNA follows: TGCGCCAGCAGCTCCGGACAGGGGATGACCTATAATTCACCCCTCCACTTT.

The chain has TRBV15 and TRBJ1-3; no definite D call. The germline V and J ends were trimmed by 4 bases and 4 bases, with 14 bases remaining between them. The CDR3 spans 15 residues. Per germline, CDR1 LNHNV and CDR2 YYDKDF (reference sequence). The CDR3 is CATSTRRTGGNTIYF. The CDR3 DNA reads TGTGCCACCAGCACCCGACGGACTGGCGGAAACACCATATATTTT.

V usage is TRBV19 and J usage is TRBJ1-2; possible D gene TRBD1, 5 bases. The germline V and J ends were trimmed by 5 bases and 4 bases, with 17 bases remaining between them. Germline CDR1 reads LNHDA; CDR2 reads SQIVND (reference sequence). This CDR3 is 15 amino acids long. Here the CDR3 DNA reads TGTGCCAGTAGTGCCCCCCAGGGAGGGTCCTATGGCTACACCTTC. This gives the protein CASSAPQGGSYGYTF.

This clone appeared a few times. This chain uses TRBV19 with TRBJ1-5, with TRBD1 as a possible D gene (6 bases). This CDR3 is 13 amino acids long. The germline V gene has CDR1 LNHDA and CDR2 SQIVND (reference sequence). The germline V and J ends were trimmed by 11 bases and 6 bases, with 17 bases remaining between them. The CDR3 here is CAAQGSGGQPQHF. CDR3 in DNA: TGTGCCGCACAGGGCTCGGGCGGTCAGCCCCAGCATTTT.